This is a list of T cell receptor beta chains from one sample in a study of CD8 T cells in Susac syndrome. TCRdb independently ran MiXCR on the immunoSEQ multiplex PCR reads; one entry per CDR3 protein. The sample carries 150,000 to 200,000 distinct CDR3 sequences, approximately 93% recorded once. Sequencing was carried out using CD4+ T cells from PBMCs. The receptors come from a human donor in good health. The CDR3 runs from the conserved cysteine through the conserved F or W. The D gene is left open where the match is weak. Rows give clone size only sometimes, using once, few, many, or a class for an expanded clone.

>TRBJ1-1|TRBV7-3|TRBD1|.
CASSSNRGTEAFF
TGTGCCAGCAGCTCGAACAGGGGTACTGAAGCTTTCTTT
>TRBJ2-1|TRBV12-3/TRBV12-4|.|.
CASSHRDWEQFF
TGTGCCAGCAGCCACCGGGACTGGGAGCAGTTCTTC
>TRBJ1-5|TRBV2|.|.
CASSDPWAPDQPQHF
TGTGCCAGCAGTGACCCATGGGCCCCCGATCAGCCCCAGCATTTT
>TRBJ1-1|TRBV28|.|once
CASSRTSRAFF
TGTGCCAGCAGCCGTACATCGAGGGCTTTCTTT
>TRBJ1-1|TRBV6-1|TRBD1|.
CASSETGTGNTEAFF
TGTGCCAGCAGTGAAACCGGGACAGGAAACACTGAAGCTTTCTTT
>TRBJ1-4|TRBV19|TRBD1|.
CASKTGTGSLGEKLFF
TGTGCCAGTAAGACCGGGACAGGGTCCCTCGGCGAAAAACTGTTTTTT
>TRBJ2-3|TRBV5-6|.|.
CASSAPQTGFQDTQYF
TGTGCCAGCAGCGCGCCCCAGACAGGATTCCAGGATACGCAGTATTTT
>TRBJ1-2|TRBV27|.|few
CASSLSSDYGYTF
TGTGCCAGCAGTTTATCTAGTGACTATGGCTACACCTTC
>TRBJ2-2|TRBV4-2|TRBD1|once
CASSQSPGRGPGELFF
TGTGCCAGCAGCCAAAGCCCGGGTAGGGGGCCCGGGGAGCTGTTTTTT
>TRBJ1-3|TRBV6-6|.|.
CASSYGGIRSGNTIYF
TGTGCCAGCAGTTACGGGGGGATCCGCTCTGGAAACACCATATATTTT
>TRBJ1-2|TRBV30|TRBD1|once
CAWNDGFGTARGYTF
TGTGCCTGGAATGACGGGTTTGGGACAGCAAGGGGCTACACCTTC
>TRBJ1-2|TRBV25-1|.|.
CASSGDRRILNYGYTF
TGTGCCAGCAGCGGAGACAGGAGGATATTGAACTATGGCTACACCTTC
>TRBJ2-7|TRBV2|.|.
CAINEQYF
TGTGCCATAAACGAGCAGTACTTC
>TRBJ1-2|TRBV5-6|TRBD1|.
CASSSQGENYGYTF
TGTGCCAGCAGCTCACAGGGGGAAAACTATGGCTACACCTTC
>TRBJ1-2|TRBV7-9|TRBD1|.
CASSSGQGDYGYTF
TGTGCCAGCAGCTCAGGACAGGGAGACTATGGCTACACCTTC
>TRBJ1-3|TRBV29-1|TRBD1|.
CSVWDRNPGNTIYF
TGCAGCGTATGGGACAGAAACCCTGGAAACACCATATATTTT
>TRBJ1-5|TRBV5-1|.|.
CASSLEGHQPQHF
TGCGCCAGCAGCTTGGAGGGGCATCAGCCCCAGCATTTT
>TRBJ2-4|TRBV11-2|.|.
CASRGRRAEAAKNIQYF
TGTGCCAGCAGGGGTAGGAGGGCAGAAGCAGCCAAAAACATTCAGTACTTC
>TRBJ1-2|TRBV29-1|.|.
CSGETGSYGYTF
TGCAGCGGGGAGACAGGCTCCTATGGCTACACCTTC
>TRBJ1-5|TRBV10-3|.|.
CAIRRDAGGNQPQHF
TGTGCCATCAGGAGGGACGCCGGGGGCAATCAGCCCCAGCATTTT
>TRBJ2-3|TRBV29-1|.|.
CSLSGGTDTQYF
TGCAGCCTCAGTGGGGGGACAGATACGCAGTATTTT
>TRBJ2-7|TRBV7-9|.|once
CASSFVGTSYEQYF
TGTGCCAGCAGCTTCGTCGGGACCTCCTACGAGCAGTACTTC
>TRBJ1-1|TRBV6-5|.|.
CASSYHGYNTDAFF
TGTGCCAGCAGTTACCACGGATACAACACTGATGCTTTCTTT
>TRBJ2-7|TRBV20-1|TRBD2|.
CSASSASGGANYYEQYF
TGCAGTGCCTCCTCGGCTAGCGGGGGGGCCAATTATTACGAGCAGTACTTC
>TRBJ1-6|TRBV7-9|.|.
CASSSWGSNSPLHF
TGTGCCAGCAGCTCCTGGGGGTCTAATTCACCCCTCCACTTT
>TRBJ2-7|TRBV7-3|.|.
CASSQEGHKAYEQYF
TGTGCCAGCAGCCAAGAGGGACACAAAGCCTACGAGCAGTACTTC
>TRBJ1-2|TRBV6-2/TRBV6-3|.|.
CASSTSYGYTF
TGTGCCAGCAGTACCAGCTATGGCTACACCTTC
>TRBJ2-3|TRBV5-1|.|.
CASSSGTWGDTQYF
TGCGCCAGCAGCTCCGGGACCTGGGGGGATACGCAGTATTTT
>TRBJ1-2|TRBV30|TRBD1|.
CAWSRDRASNYGYTF
TGTGCCTGGAGTCGTGACAGGGCTTCTAACTATGGCTACACCTTC
>TRBJ1-2|TRBV5-4|.|.
CASSLGQGRGGYTF
TGTGCCAGCAGCTTGGGGCAGGGGAGGGGTGGCTACACCTTC
>TRBJ1-5|TRBV18|.|once
CASSPSGHGQPQHF
TGTGCCAGCTCACCAAGCGGCCATGGGCAGCCCCAGCATTTT
>TRBJ1-2|TRBV19|.|.
CASSPVGAGYGYTF
TGTGCCAGTAGCCCTGTAGGGGCAGGGTACGGCTACACCTTC
>TRBJ1-3|TRBV7-2|TRBD1|.
CASSSDRGLTGNTIYF
TGTGCCAGCAGCTCGGACAGGGGACTCACTGGAAACACCATATATTTT
>TRBJ2-2|TRBV7-9|.|.
CASSVGQLTGELFF
TGTGCCAGCAGCGTGGGACAACTTACCGGGGAGCTGTTTTTT
>TRBJ2-2|TRBV7-6|.|.
CASTRLPTISAGELFF
TGTGCCAGCACCCGCCTTCCTACGATATCGGCCGGGGAGCTGTTTTTT
>TRBJ1-5|TRBV7-9|.|.
CASSSDSSNQPQLF
TGTGCCAGCAGCTCTGACAGTAGCAATCAGCCCCAGCTTTTT
>TRBJ2-3|TRBV20-1|.|.
CSARAQYF
TGCAGTGCTAGGGCGCAGTATTTT
>TRBJ2-5|TRBV29-1|.|.
CSAPGTYGGTQYF
TGCAGCGCGCCCGGGACTTACGGGGGGACCCAGTACTTC
>TRBJ2-3|TRBV5-1|.|once
CASSLDITDTQYF
TGCGCCAGCAGCTTGGACATCACAGATACGCAGTATTTT
>TRBJ2-4|TRBV7-3|.|.
CASSRGMGDIQYF
TGTGCCAGCAGCAGGGGCATGGGAGACATTCAGTACTTC
>TRBJ2-2|TRBV5-4|TRBD1|.
CASSDPGGLEELFF
TGTGCCAGCAGCGATCCAGGGGGCTTGGAGGAGCTGTTTTTT
>TRBJ2-3|TRBV5-1|.|.
CASSFGRTGSTDTQYF
TGCGCCAGCAGCTTTGGCCGGACCGGGAGCACAGATACGCAGTATTTT
>TRBJ2-3|TRBV7-9|TRBD1|.
CASSLGQGVTDTQYF
TGTGCCAGCAGCTTAGGGCAGGGGGTCACAGATACGCAGTATTTT